This entry concerns a single T cell receptor beta chain. Its antigen remains unknown. The CDR3 has 15 amino acids. The V end was cut by 5 bases, the J end by 0 bases, with 11 bases between. Germline CDR1 MNHNS, CDR2 SASEGT. Axillary draining lymph nodes of breast cancer patients supplied the node samples. The data stem from a study of breast tumors, draining lymph nodes, adjacent tissues. Study-wide points: Tumor TCR diversity was below lymph nodes but above nontumor tissue. Data fit most tumor T cells coming from lymph node, expanding in tumor. That most tumor T cells come from lymph nodes remained unproven. Tumor and nontumor repertoires were significantly more similar in luminal-like than in basal-like breast cancer.

TCRdb fed the multiplex PCR reads into MiXCR, producing one record per CDR3 protein. The repertoire holds a few hundred thousand distinct CDR3 sequences, with approximately 36% as singletons. The rearrangement joins TRBV6-1 to TRBJ1-3; unclear D gene. Sample: axillary lymph node tissue. This clonotype was sampled from a female donor with breast cancer. Some clones in this sample may be carry-over from other donors' samples. CDR3: CASSTDGISGNTIYF. The CDR3 DNA reads as TGTGCCAGCAGTACCGACGGAATCTCTGGAAACACCATATATTTT.